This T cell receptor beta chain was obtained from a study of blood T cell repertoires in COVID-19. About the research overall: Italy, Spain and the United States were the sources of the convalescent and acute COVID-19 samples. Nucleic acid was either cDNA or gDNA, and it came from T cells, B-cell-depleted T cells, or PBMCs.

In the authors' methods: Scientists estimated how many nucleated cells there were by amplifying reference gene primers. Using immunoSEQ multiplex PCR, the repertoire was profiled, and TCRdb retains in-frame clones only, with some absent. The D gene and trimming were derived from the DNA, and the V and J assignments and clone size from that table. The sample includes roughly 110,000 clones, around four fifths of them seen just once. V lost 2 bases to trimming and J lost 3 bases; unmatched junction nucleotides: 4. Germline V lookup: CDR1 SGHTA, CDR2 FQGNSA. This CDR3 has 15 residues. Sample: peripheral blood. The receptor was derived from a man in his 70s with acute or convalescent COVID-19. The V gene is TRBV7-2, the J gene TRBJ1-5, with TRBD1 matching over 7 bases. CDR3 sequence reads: CASSLNRGYNQPQHF. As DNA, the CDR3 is TGTGCCAGCAGCTTAAACAGGGGATACAATCAGCCCCAGCATTTT.